This entry lists 21 T cell receptor beta chains sequenced from one sample in a study of cytomegalovirus exposure and HLA in healthy donors. Amplification used 60 Vbeta primers and 13 Jbeta primers. Some clones are missing from TCRdb's copy, which holds only in-frame ones; the method was immunoSEQ multiplex PCR. In the table there are about 120,000 clones, 65% to 75% of which are singletons. The specimen was PBMCs. These receptor sequences come from a man aged 35 to 55 in good health and CMV-seropositive.

A single count supports this clone. The CDR3 DNA follows: TGTGCCAGCAGTCCTGACCGGAGCTCCTACGAGCAGTACTTC. Encoded protein: CASSPDRSSYEQYF. The J gene is TRBJ2-7, the V gene TRBV2; no clear D. This CDR3 contains 14 residues. V was trimmed by 5 bases and J by 0 bases, leaving 11 bases between them. Per germline, CDR1 SNHLY and CDR2 FYNNEI.

This chain uses TRBV10-2 with TRBJ1-1; 7 bases are shared with TRBD1. V shed 7 bases and J 4 bases; nucleotides not matched to a gene: 9. Germline CDR1 reads WSHSY; CDR2 reads SAAADI. The length of the CDR3 is 14 residues. CDR3 in DNA: TGCGCCAGCACAAGGAGACAGGGAGGCACTGAAGCTTTCTTT. Its translation is CASTRRQGGTEAFF.

The chain has TRBV18 and TRBJ2-1, with 8 positions matching TRBD2. The junction had 2 bases not matched to a gene; V was cut back by 3 bases and J by 10 bases. Germline values: CDR1 KGHSH, CDR2 LQKENI. The CDR3 totals 12 residues. CDR3 DNA: TGTGCCAGCTCACCCGGGGGGGACGAGCAGTTCTTC. Its translation: CASSPGGDEQFF.

A few counts support this clone. This sequence joins TRBV9 and TRBJ2-1, with D possibly TRBD2 on 6 matching bases. This CDR3 has 12 residues. CDR1 is SGDLS, CDR2 YYNGEE, per germline. The germline V and J ends were trimmed by 5 bases and 7 bases, with 10 bases remaining between them. The CDR3 coding sequence is TGTGCCAGCAGTGCGGGACGGAATGAGCAGTTCTTC. Its translation: CASSAGRNEQFF.

V is TRBV5-1 and J is TRBJ2-3, with 9 bases that match TRBD2. This CDR3 comprises 17 residues. The germline gives CDR1 SGHRS, CDR2 YFSETQ. Trimming cost V 2 bases and J 6 bases; bases outside gene matches: 13. The CDR3 nucleotides are TGCGCCAGCAGCTTTTCCCGCCAAGCGGGGGGTAGGGATACGCAGTATTTT. It encodes CASSFSRQAGGRDTQYF.

In nucleotides, the CDR3 is TGTGCCAGCACCTCAGGGGCCCAAGAGACCCAGTACTTC. It specifies CASTSGAQETQYF. The chain is built from TRBV28 and TRBJ2-5; perhaps TRBD1 as D (6 bases). CDR1 and CDR2 from the germline V gene are MDHEN and SYDVKM. V was clipped by 7 bases and J by 1 base, with 10 bases between them. The CDR3 is 13 residues long. Variable domain in full (rest from reference TRBV28 and TRBJ2-5): DVKVTQSSRYLVKRTGEKVFLECVQDMDHENMFWYRQDPGLGLRLIYFSYDVKMKEKGDIPEGYSVSREKKERFSLILESASTNQTSMYLCASTSGAQETQYFGPGTRLLVL.

This sequence joins TRBV19 and TRBJ1-1, with D perhaps matching TRBD1 (6 bases). Trimming left V 4 bases short and J 1 base short, with 7 bases between. There are 13 residues in the CDR3. Germline CDR1 reads LNHDA; CDR2 reads SQIVND (reference sequence). For the CDR3, the DNA is TGTGCCAGTAGTACACAGGGGAACACTGAAGCTTTCTTT. Its protein is CASSTQGNTEAFF.

The chain couples TRBV5-1 to TRBJ1-2, with TRBD1 matching over 12 bases. This CDR3 contains 15 residues. Germline CDR1 SGHRS, CDR2 YFSETQ. V trimming: 4 bases; J trimming: 3 bases; junction bases outside the gene matches: 4. DNA for the CDR3: TGCGCCAGCAGCGGGACAGGGGGCGGCTACTATGGCTACACCTTC. This gives the protein CASSGTGGGYYGYTF. The full variable domain, with the rest looked up from reference TRBV5-1 and TRBJ1-2, is KAGVTQTPRYLIKTRGQQVTLSCSPISGHRSVSWYQQTPGQGLQFLFEYFSETQRNKGNFPGRFSGRQFSNSRSEMNVSTLELGDSALYLCASSGTGGGYYGYTFGSGTRLTVV.

This sequence joins TRBV4-2 and TRBJ2-1; 13 bases are shared with TRBD2. The germline CDR1 and CDR2 sequences are LGHNA and YNFKEQ. The trim removed 3 bases at V and 9 bases at J, leaving 8 bases unmatched. This CDR3 spans 16 amino acids. CDR3 DNA sequence: TGTGCCAGCAGCCAGCCGGGACTAGCGGGGTCCATTGAGCAGTTCTTC. This sequence encodes CASSQPGLAGSIEQFF.

The chain recombines TRBV2 with TRBJ1-6, with TRBD1 matching over 7 bases. The trim removed 4 bases at V and 9 bases at J, leaving 6 bases unmatched. The germline CDR1 and CDR2 sequences are SNHLY and FYNNEI. This CDR3 is built from 14 residues. CDR3 DNA sequence: TGTGCCAGCAGTGGGTCGGGACAGCTTTCACCCCTCCACTTT. Translating gives CASSGSGQLSPLHF.

The chain carries TRBV6-1 and TRBJ2-1; weak D call: TRBD2 (6 bases). Trimming took off 1 base at V and 0 bases at J, with 10 bases between the two ends. The CDR3 extends over 16 amino acids. Germline CDR1 is MNHNS and CDR2 is SASEGT. The CDR3 sequence is CASSEVGGNSYNEQFF. CDR3 in DNA: TGTGCCAGCAGTGAAGTCGGCGGGAACTCCTACAATGAGCAGTTCTTC.

This clone was seen only a few times. The chain uses TRBV5-1 and TRBJ1-1; 9 bases align to TRBD1. The V segment lost 4 bases and the J segment 0 bases; nucleotides outside the gene matches: 4. The CDR3 sequence is 15 residues long. The germline V gene has CDR1 SGHRS and CDR2 YFSETQ. The CDR3 is CASSMDRGLNTEAFF. CDR3 nucleotides: TGCGCCAGCAGCATGGACAGGGGCCTGAACACTGAAGCTTTCTTT.

The rearrangement links TRBV28 to TRBJ2-7; 10 positions agree with TRBD1. This CDR3 has 16 amino acids. V dropped 3 bases and J dropped 1; count of bases not matched to a gene: 6. Germline values: CDR1 MDHEN, CDR2 SYDVKM. Here the CDR3 reads CASSFQTGGLSYEQYF. CDR3 in DNA: TGTGCCAGCAGTTTCCAGACAGGGGGCTTGTCCTACGAGCAGTACTTC. The full variable domain, with the rest looked up from reference TRBV28 and TRBJ2-7, is DVKVTQSSRYLVKRTGEKVFLECVQDMDHENMFWYRQDPGLGLRLIYFSYDVKMKEKGDIPEGYSVSREKKERFSLILESASTNQTSMYLCASSFQTGGLSYEQYFGPGTRLTVT.

This chain links TRBV10-1 with TRBJ2-1; D perhaps matches TRBD2 (5 bases). The germline CDR1 and CDR2 sequences are WNHNN and SYGVQD (reference sequence). Trimming stripped 0 bases from V and 3 bases from J, with 12 bases between. The CDR3 length is 16 residues. The CDR3 bases are TGCGCCAGCAGTGAGTCGACGGCGGGTGGCTACAATGAGCAGTTCTTC. Its protein product is CASSESTAGGYNEQFF.

V is TRBV4-2 and J is TRBJ2-2; TRBD2 matches 13 bases. CDR1 is LGHNA and CDR2 is YNFKEQ in the germline V gene. V trimming: 0 bases; J trimming: 7 bases; junction bases outside the gene matches: 8. CDR3 size: 18 residues. CDR3 sequence (DNA): TGTGCCAGCAGCCAAGAAAAACTAGCGGGGGGGCGGGTCGGGGAGCTGTTTTTT. Translation: CASSQEKLAGGRVGELFF.

The rearrangement uses TRBV15 and TRBJ2-4; D remains ambiguous. Germline CDR1 and CDR2: LNHNV and YYDKDF (reference sequence). The V end was cut by 1 base, the J end by 1 base, with 5 bases between. CDR3 length: 14 residues. CDR3 amino acids: CATSRVGAKNIQYF. CDR3 coding DNA: TGTGCCACCAGCAGAGTCGGGGCCAAAAACATTCAGTACTTC.

The rearrangement joins TRBV30 to TRBJ1-6; TRBD1 is a possible D gene (5 bases). The V gene's germline CDR1 is GTSNPN and CDR2 SVGIG (reference sequence). With 5 bases removed from V and 12 bases from J, the gap between germline ends came to 17 bases. This CDR3 region has 13 residues. This chain's CDR3 is CAWSKIREGPLHF. In DNA, the CDR3 is TGTGCCTGGTCGAAAATCAGGGAGGGACCCCTCCACTTT.

The V and J genes are TRBV30 and TRBJ2-5; 7 nucleotides align to TRBD2. The CDR3 runs to 15 residues. V was pared by 0 bases and J by 5 bases, with 9 bases of the junction left unmatched. Germline V gene sequence: CDR1 GTSNPN, CDR2 SVGIG (reference sequence). CDR3 DNA: TGTGCCTGGAGTGTATTGGCGGGGGAGTGGGAGACCCAGTACTTC. Amino acid sequence: CAWSVLAGEWETQYF. Using reference TRBV30 and TRBJ2-5 for the parts outside the CDR3, the full variable domain is SQTIHQWPATLVQPVGSPLSLECTVEGTSNPNLYWYRQAAGRGLQLLFYSVGIGQISSEVPQNLSASRPQDRQFILSSKKLLLSDSGFYLCAWSVLAGEWETQYFGPGTRLLVL.

The J gene is TRBJ1-1, the V gene TRBV30, with D maybe TRBD1 (5 bases). Trimming left V 5 bases short and J 11 bases short, with 12 bases between. Looked up from germline, CDR1 is GTSNPN and CDR2 is SVGIG (reference sequence). This CDR3 region has 10 residues. In DNA, the CDR3 is TGTGCCTGGGAAGGGGTAGGGGCTTTCTTT. Translation gives CAWEGVGAFF.

This clone was seen just once. The V and J genes are TRBV10-1 and TRBJ2-2, with D unclear. The CDR3 is 15 residues long. Germline CDR1 WNHNN, CDR2 SYGVQD (reference sequence). Between the trimmed V and J ends, which lost 6 bases and 0 bases, there was a span of 11 bases. The CDR3 here is CASSRDTANTGELFF. The DNA of the CDR3 is TGCGCCAGCAGCAGAGACACCGCGAACACCGGGGAGCTGTTTTTT.

The chain employs TRBV7-9 and TRBJ2-7; 12 bases line up with TRBD2. The length of the CDR3 is 15 residues. Germline values: CDR1 SEHNR, CDR2 FQNEAQ (reference sequence). V shed 5 bases, J shed 6 bases, and the junction held 8 bases outside the gene matches. This chain's CDR3 is CASSITSGRTGEQYF. CDR3 nucleotides: TGTGCCAGCAGCATAACTAGCGGGAGGACCGGCGAGCAGTACTTC.